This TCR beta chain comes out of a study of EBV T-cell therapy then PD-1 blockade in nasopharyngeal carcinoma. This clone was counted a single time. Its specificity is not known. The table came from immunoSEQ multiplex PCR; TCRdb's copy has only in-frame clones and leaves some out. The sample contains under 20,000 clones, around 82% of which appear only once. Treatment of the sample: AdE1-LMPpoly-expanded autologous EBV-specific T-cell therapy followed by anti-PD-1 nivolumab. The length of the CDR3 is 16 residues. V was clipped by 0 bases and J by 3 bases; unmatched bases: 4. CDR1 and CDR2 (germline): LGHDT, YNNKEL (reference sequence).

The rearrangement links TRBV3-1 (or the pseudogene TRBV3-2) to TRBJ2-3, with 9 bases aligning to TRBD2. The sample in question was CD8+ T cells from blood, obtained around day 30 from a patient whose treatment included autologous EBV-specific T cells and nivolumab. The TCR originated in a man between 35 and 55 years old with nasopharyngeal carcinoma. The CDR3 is CASSQEVAGVTDTQYF. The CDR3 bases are TGTGCCAGCAGCCAAGAGGTAGCGGGAGTAACAGATACGCAGTATTTT.